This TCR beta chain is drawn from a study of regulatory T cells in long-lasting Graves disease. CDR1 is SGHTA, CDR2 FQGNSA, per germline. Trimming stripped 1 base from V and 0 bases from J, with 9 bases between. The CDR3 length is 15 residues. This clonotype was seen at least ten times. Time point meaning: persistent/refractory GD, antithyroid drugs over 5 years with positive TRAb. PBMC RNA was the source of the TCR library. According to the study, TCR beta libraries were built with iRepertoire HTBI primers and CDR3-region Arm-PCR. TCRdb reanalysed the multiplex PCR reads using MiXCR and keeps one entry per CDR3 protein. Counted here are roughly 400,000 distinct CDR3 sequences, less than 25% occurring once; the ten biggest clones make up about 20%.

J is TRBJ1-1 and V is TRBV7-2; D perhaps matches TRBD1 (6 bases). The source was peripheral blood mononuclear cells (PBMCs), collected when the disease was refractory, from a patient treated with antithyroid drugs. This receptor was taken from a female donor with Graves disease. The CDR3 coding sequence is TGTGCCAGCAGCTTAGGCCAGGGGATGAACACTGAAGCTTTCTTT. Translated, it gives CASSLGQGMNTEAFF.